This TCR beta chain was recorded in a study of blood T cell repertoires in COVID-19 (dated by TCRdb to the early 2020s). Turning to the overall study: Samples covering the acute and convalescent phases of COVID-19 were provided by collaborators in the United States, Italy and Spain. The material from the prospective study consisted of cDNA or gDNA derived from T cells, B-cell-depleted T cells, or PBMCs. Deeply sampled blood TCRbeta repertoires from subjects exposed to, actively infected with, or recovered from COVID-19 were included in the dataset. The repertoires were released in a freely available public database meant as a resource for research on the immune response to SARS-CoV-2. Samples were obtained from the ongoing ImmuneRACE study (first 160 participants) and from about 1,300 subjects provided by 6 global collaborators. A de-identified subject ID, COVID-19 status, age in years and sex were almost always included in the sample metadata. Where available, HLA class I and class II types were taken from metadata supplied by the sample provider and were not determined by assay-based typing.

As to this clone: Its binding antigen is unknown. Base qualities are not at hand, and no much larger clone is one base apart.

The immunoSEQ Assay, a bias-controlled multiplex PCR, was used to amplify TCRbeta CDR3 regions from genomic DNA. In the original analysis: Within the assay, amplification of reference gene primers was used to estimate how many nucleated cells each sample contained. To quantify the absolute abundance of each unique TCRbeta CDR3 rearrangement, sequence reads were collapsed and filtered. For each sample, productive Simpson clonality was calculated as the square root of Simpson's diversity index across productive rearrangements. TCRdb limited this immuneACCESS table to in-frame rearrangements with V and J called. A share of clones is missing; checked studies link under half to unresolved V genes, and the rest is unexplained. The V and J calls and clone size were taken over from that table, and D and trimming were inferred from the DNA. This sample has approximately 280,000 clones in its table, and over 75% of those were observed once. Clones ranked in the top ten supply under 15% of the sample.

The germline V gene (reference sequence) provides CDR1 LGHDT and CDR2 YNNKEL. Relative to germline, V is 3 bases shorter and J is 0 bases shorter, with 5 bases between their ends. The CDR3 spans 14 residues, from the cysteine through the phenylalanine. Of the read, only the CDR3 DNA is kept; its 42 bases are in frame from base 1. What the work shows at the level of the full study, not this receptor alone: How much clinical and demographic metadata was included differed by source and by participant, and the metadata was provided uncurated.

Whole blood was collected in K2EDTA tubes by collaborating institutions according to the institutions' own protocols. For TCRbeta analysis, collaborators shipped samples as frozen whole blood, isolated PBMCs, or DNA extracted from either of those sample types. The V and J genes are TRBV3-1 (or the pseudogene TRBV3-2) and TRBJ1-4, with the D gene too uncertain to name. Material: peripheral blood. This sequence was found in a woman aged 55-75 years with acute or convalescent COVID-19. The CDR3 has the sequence CASSHPATNEKLFF. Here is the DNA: TGTGCCAGCAGCCACCCTGCAACTAATGAAAAACTGTTTTTT.